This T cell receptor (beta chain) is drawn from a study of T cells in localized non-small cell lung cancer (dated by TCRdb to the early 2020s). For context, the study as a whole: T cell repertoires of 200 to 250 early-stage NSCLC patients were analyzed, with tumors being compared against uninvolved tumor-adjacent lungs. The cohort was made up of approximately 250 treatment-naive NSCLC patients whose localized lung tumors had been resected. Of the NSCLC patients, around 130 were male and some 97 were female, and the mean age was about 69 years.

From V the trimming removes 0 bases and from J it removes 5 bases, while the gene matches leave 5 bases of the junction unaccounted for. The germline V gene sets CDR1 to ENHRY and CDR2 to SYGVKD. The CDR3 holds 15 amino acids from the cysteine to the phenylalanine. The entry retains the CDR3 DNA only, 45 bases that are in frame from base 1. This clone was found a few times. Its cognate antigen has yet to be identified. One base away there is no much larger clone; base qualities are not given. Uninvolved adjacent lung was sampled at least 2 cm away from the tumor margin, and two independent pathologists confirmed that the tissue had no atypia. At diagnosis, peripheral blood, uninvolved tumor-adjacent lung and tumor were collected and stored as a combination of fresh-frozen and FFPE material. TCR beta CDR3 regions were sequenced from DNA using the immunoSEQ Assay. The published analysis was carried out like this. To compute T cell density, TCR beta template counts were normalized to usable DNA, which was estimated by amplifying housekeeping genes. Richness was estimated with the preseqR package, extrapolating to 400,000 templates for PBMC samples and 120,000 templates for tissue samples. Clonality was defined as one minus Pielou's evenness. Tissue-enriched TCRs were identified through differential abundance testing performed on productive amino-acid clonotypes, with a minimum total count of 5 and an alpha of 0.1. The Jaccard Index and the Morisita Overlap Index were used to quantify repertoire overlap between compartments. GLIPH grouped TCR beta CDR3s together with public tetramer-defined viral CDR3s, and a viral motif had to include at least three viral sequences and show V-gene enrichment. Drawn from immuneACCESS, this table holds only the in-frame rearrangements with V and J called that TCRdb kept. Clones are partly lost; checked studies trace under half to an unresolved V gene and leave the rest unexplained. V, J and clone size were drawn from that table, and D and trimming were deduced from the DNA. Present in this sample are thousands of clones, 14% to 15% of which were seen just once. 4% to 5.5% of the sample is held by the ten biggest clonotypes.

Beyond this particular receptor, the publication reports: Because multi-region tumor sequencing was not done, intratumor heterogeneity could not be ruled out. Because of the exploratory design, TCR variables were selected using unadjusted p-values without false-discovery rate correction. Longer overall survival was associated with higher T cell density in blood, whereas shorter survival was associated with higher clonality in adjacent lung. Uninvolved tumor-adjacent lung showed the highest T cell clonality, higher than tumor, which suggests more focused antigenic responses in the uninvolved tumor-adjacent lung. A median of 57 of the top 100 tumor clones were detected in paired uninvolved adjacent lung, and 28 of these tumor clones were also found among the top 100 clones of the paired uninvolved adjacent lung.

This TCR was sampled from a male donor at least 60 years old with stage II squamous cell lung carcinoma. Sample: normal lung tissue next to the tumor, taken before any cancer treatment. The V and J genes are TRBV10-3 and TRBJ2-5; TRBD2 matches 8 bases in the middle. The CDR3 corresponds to CAISESNGGAETQYF. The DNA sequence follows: TGTGCCATCAGTGAGTCGAACGGGGGGGCGGAGACCCAGTACTTC.